The text below deals with one T cell receptor beta chain. The antigen is undetermined. This entry comes from a study of T cells in pancreatic ductal adenocarcinoma. Selected pancreatic ductal adenocarcinoma patients had undergone surgery without neoadjuvant therapy. The CDR3 is 15 residues long. The germline V gene encodes CDR1 SGHVS and CDR2 FNYEAQ. Trimming took off 5 bases at V and 4 bases at J, with 12 bases between the two ends. Sequenced by immunoSEQ multiplex PCR; TCRdb stores in-frame clones only, minus some. The table records roughly 11,000 clones, about nine tenths of them present only once. Study findings and constraints: Compared with tumor, blood showed more total productive templates and approximately 8-fold more clonotypes. Mean clonality was around 0.11 in tumors and about 0.079 in blood, not significantly different. Tumors hold more CD45RO+ effector T cells, which may bias toward lower diversity. The resected cohort was biased toward the minority with early-stage disease.

The source material was PBMCs. The chain links TRBV7-6 to TRBJ2-6, with D perhaps matching TRBD1 (6 bases). The TCR was taken from a human donor with pancreatic ductal adenocarcinoma. CDR3 amino acids: CASSPTGTGANVLTF. CDR3 coding DNA: TGTGCCAGCAGCCCAACCGGGACAGGGGCCAACGTCCTGACTTTC.